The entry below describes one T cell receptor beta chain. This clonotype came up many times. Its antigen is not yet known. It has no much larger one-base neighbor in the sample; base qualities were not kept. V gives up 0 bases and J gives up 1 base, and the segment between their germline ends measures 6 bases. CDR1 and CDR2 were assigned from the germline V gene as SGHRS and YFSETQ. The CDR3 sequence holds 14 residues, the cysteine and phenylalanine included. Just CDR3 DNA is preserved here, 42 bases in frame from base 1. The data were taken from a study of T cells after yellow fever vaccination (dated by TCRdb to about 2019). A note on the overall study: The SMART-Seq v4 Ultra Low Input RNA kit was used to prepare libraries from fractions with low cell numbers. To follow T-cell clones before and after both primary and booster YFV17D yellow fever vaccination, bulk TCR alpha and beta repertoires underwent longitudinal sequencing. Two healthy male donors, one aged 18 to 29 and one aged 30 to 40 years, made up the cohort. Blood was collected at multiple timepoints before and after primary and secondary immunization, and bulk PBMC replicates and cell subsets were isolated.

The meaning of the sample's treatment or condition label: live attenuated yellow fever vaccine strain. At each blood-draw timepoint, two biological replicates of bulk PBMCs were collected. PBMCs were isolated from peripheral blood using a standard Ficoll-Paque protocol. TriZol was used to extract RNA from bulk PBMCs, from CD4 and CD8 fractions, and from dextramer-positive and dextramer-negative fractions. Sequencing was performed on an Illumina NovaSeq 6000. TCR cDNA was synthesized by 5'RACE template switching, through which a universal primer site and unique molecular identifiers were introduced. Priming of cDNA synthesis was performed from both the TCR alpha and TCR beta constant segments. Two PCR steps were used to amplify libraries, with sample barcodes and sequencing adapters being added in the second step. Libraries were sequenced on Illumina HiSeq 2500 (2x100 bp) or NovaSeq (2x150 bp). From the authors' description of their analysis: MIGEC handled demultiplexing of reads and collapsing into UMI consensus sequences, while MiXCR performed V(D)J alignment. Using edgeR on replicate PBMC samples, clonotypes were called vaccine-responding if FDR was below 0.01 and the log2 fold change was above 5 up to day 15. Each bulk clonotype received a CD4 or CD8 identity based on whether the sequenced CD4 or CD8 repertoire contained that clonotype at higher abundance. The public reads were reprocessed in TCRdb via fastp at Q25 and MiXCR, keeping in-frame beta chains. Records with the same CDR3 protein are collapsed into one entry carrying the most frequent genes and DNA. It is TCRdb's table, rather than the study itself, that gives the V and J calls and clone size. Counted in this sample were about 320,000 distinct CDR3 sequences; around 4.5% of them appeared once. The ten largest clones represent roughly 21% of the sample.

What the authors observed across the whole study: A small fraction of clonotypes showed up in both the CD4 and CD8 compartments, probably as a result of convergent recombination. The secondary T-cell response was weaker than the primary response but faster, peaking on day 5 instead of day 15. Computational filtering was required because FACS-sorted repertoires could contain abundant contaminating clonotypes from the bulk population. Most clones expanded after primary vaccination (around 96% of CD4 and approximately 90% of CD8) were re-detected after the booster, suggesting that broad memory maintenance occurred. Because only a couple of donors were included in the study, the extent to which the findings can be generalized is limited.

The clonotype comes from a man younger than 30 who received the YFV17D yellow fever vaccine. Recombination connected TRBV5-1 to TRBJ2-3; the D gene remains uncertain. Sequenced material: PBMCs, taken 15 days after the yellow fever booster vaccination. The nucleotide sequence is TGCGCCAGCAGCTTGGTTATGGGCACAGATACGCAGTATTTT. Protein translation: CASSLVMGTDTQYF.